This TCR beta chain was recorded in a study of T cells after yellow fever vaccination (dated by TCRdb to between 2018 and 2021). Describing the broader study: Libraries from fractions with low cell numbers were prepared with the SMART-Seq v4 Ultra Low Input RNA kit. Bulk TCR alpha and beta repertoires were sequenced longitudinally to track T-cell clones before and after primary and booster YFV17D yellow fever vaccination. The cohort comprised two healthy male donors, one aged 18 to 30 and one aged 30 to 40 years. Blood was collected at multiple timepoints before and after primary and secondary immunization, and bulk PBMC replicates and cell subsets were isolated.

TCR cDNA was synthesized by 5'RACE template switching, through which a universal primer site and unique molecular identifiers were introduced. Priming of cDNA synthesis was performed from both the TCR alpha and TCR beta constant segments. Libraries were amplified in two PCR steps, with sample barcodes and sequencing adapters added in the second step. Libraries were sequenced on Illumina HiSeq 2500 (2x100 bp) or NovaSeq (2x150 bp). Processing in the source paper ran as follows. Reads were demultiplexed and collapsed into UMI consensus sequences with MIGEC, and V(D)J alignment was performed with MiXCR. Clonotypes responding to the vaccine were identified with edgeR on replicate PBMC samples, with the criteria of FDR below 0.01 and a log2 fold change above 5 up to day 15. CD4 or CD8 identity was assigned to each bulk clonotype according to whether the clonotype was present at higher abundance in the sequenced CD4 repertoire or the sequenced CD8 repertoire. Using fastp at Q25 and MiXCR, TCRdb reprocessed the public reads and kept productive beta chains. For every CDR3 protein sequence, its rows merge into one entry that carries the most common genes and DNA. None of the V and J calls come from the authors' own analysis; TCRdb made them. For this sample the table gives 60,000 to 85,000 distinct CDR3 sequences, of which around 6.5% were detected only once. The ten largest clones take up about 32% of the sample.

The investigation overall reported the following: Computational filtering was required because FACS-sorted repertoires could contain abundant contaminating clonotypes from the bulk population. Compared with the primary T-cell response, the secondary T-cell response was faster but weaker, reaching its peak on day 5 rather than on day 15. After the booster, most of the clones that had expanded following primary vaccination were detected again (almost 98% of CD4 and roughly 90% of CD8), which suggests that memory was broadly maintained. The study included only two donors, which limits how far the findings can be generalized. A small fraction of clonotypes appeared in both the CD4 and CD8 compartments, likely as a result of convergent recombination.

The treatment or condition label here, explained by the study, means: live attenuated yellow fever vaccine strain. A standard Ficoll-Paque protocol was used to isolate PBMCs from peripheral blood. Dynabeads CD4 and CD8 positive selection kits were used to isolate the CD4 and CD8 T-cell fractions. TriZol was used to extract RNA from bulk PBMCs, CD4 and CD8 fractions, and dextramer-positive and dextramer-negative fractions. Taken from the germline V gene, the CDR1 and CDR2 loops are MRHNA and SNTAGT. The V and J ends are trimmed by 1 base and 3 bases, leaving 16 bases between them. Including cysteine and phenylalanine, the CDR3 has 17 amino acids. CDR3 DNA is the only sequence kept; it has 51 bases, read in frame from the first base. This clonotype was counted a few times. Its antigen remains undetermined. Qualities for individual bases were not recorded, and no much larger clone is one base off.

The source was CD8+ T cells sorted from PBMCs, collected roughly 5 days after the first yellow fever vaccination. The receptor chain draws on TRBV6-4 and TRBJ2-4; TRBD2 is a possible D gene, resting on 5 matching bases. The source of this sequence is a man aged 18 to 35 who received the YFV17D yellow fever vaccine. At the DNA level, the sequence is TGTGCCAGCAGTGACTATTCGGTAGACCGGGACAAAAACATTCAGTACTTC. The resulting protein is CASSDYSVDRDKNIQYF.